This entry concerns a single TCR beta chain. The antigen is not known. This specimen comes from a study of T cell responses to AZD1222 COVID-19 vaccine. Measured with immunoSEQ multiplex PCR; TCRdb has only the in-frame clones, and not every one. The data contain fewer than 85,000 clones, roughly 84% of them singletons. The V gene end was trimmed by 10 bases and the J gene end by 6 bases; junction bases not matched to a gene: 10. CDR3 length: 13 amino acids. Germline lookup yields CDR1 ENHRY and CDR2 SYGVKD. General study results and limits: White British donors predominated, females outnumbered males, and clonal diversity was possibly underestimated. Among AZD1222 vaccinees, only six or seven were seropositive at baseline.

This sample comprised peripheral blood, obtained 28 days after the second AZD1222 dose. The source is an adult who received the AZD1222 COVID-19 vaccine. The chain has TRBV10-3 and TRBJ2-3; 7 bases map to TRBD2. Here the CDR3 reads CATGLLWTDTQYF. The CDR3 DNA reads as TGTGCCACGGGACTACTTTGGACGGATACGCAGTATTTT.